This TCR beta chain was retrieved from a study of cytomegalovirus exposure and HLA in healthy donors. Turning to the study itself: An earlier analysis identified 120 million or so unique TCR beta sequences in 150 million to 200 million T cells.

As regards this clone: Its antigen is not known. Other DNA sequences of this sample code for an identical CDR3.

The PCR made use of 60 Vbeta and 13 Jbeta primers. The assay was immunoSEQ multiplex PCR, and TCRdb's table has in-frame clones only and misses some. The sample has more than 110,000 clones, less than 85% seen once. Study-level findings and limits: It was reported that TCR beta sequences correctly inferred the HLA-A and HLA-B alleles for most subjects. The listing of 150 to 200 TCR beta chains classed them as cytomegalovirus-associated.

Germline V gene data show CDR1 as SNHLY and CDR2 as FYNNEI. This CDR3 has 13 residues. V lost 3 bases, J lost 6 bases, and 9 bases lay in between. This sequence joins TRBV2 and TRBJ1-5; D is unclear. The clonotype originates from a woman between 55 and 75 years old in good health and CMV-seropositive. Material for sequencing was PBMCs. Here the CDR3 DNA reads TGTGCCAGCAGTGATCGAGGCACTCAGCCCCAGCATTTT. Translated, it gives CASSDRGTQPQHF.